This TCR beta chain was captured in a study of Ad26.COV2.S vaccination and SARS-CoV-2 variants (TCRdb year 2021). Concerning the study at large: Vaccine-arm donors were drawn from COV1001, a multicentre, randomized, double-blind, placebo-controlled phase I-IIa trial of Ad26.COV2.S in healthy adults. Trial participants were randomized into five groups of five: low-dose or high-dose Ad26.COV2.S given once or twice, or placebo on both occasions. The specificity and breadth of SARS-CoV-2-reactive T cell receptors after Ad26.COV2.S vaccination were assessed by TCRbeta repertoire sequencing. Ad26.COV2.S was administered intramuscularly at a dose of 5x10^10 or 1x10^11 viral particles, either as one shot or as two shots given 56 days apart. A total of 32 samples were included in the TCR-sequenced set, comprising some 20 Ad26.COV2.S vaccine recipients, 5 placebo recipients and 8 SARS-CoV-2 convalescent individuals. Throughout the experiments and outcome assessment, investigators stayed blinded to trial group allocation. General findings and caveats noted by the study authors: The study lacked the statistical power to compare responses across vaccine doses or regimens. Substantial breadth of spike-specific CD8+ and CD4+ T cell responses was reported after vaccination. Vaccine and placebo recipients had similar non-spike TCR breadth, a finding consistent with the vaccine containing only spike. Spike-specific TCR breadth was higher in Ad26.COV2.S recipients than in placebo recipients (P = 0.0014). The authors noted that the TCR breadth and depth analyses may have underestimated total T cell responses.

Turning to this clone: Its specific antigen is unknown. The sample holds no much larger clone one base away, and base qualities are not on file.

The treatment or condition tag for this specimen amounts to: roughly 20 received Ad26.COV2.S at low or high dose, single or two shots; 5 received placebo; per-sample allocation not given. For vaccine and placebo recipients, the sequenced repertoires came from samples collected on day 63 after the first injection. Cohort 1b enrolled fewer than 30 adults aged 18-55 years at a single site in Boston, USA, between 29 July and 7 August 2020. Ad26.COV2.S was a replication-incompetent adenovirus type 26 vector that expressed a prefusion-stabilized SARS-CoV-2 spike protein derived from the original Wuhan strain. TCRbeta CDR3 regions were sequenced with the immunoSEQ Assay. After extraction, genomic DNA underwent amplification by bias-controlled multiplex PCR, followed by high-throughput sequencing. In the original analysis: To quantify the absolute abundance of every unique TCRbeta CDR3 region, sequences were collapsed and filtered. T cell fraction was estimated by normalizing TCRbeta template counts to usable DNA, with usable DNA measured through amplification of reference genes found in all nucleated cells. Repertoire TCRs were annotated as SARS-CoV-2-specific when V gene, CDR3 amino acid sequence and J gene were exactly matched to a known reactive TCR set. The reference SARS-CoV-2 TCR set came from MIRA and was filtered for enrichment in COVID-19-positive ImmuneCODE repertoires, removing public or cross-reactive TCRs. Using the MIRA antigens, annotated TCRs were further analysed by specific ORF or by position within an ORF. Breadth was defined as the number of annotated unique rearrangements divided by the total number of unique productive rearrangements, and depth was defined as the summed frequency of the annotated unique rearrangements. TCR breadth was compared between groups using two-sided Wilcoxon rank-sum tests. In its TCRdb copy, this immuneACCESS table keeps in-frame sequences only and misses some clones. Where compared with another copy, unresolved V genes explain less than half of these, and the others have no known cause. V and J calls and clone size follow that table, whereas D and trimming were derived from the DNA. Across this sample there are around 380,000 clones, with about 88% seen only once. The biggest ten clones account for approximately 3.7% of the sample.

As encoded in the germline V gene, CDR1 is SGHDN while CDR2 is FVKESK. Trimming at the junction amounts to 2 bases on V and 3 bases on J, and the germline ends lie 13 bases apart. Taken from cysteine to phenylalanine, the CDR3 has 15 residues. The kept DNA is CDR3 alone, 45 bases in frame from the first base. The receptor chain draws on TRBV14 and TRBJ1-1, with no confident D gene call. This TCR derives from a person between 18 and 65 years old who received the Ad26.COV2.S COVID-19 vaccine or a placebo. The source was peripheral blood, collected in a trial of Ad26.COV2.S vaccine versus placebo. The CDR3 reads CASSQISPRYTEAFF. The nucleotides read TGTGCCAGCAGCCAAATAAGTCCAAGGTACACTGAAGCTTTCTTT.